This note documents a single TCR beta chain sequence. A J-beta primer mix and a sample-barcoded 5' primer were used in a second PCR of about 7 to 12 cycles. TCRdb itself ran the 5' RACE reads through MiXCR, one entry per CDR3 protein. The table has hundreds of thousands of distinct CDR3 sequences, about 30% seen once. Germline values: CDR1 SEHNR, CDR2 FQNEAQ (reference sequence). The CDR3 covers 16 residues. Trimming left V 3 bases short and J 2 bases short, with 15 bases between. These data originate in a study of blood T cells in healthy people across ages. The receptor was isolated from a woman older than 75 in good health. The chain couples TRBV7-9 to TRBJ2-3; D not certain. Material for sequencing was blood. The CDR3 sequence is CASSLRSRANTDTQYF. The DNA of the CDR3 is TGTGCCAGCAGCTTGAGGTCAAGGGCGAACACAGATACGCAGTATTTT.